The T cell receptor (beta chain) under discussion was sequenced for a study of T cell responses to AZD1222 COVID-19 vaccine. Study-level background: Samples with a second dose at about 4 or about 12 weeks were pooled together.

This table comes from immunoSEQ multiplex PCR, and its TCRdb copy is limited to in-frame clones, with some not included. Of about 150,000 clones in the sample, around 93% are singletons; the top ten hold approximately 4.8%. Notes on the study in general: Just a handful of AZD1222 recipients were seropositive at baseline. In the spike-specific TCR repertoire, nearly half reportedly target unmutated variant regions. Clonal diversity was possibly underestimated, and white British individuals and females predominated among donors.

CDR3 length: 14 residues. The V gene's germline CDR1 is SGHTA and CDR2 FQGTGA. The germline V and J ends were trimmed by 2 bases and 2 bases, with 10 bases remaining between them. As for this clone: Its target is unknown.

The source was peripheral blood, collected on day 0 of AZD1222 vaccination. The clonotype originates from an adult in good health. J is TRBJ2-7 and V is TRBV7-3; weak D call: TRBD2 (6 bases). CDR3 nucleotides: TGTGCCAGCAGCTTAGGGCTAGCGCCCTACGAGCAGTACTTC. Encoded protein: CASSLGLAPYEQYF.